The 8 T cell receptor beta chains below all came from one sample that was sequenced in a study of T cell responses to AZD1222 COVID-19 vaccine. Using immunoSEQ multiplex PCR, the repertoire was profiled, and TCRdb retains in-frame clones only, with some absent. Among about 130,000 clones listed, 80% to 90% were seen once. The specimen comprised peripheral blood, sampled on day 0 of AZD1222 vaccination. These receptors were collected from an adult in good health.

J is TRBJ1-4 and V is TRBV7-6; 7 nucleotides line up with TRBD1. The CDR3 has 17 amino acids. The germline CDR1 and CDR2 sequences are SGHVS and FNYEAQ. V lost 1 base to trimming and J lost 6 bases; unmatched junction nucleotides: 11. DNA of the CDR3: TGTGCCAGCAGCTTAGACCCCCCACAGGGGCAGTATGAAAAACTGTTTTTT. Its protein is CASSLDPPQGQYEKLFF.

The chain recombines TRBV7-9 with TRBJ2-1; no definite D call. CDR1 is SEHNR and CDR2 is FQNEAQ in the germline V gene (reference sequence). The V gene lost 1 base and the J gene lost 5 bases, with 12 bases spanning the gap. This CDR3 has 15 residues. CDR3 in DNA: TGTGCCAGCAGCTTAGACCCCCCGGGCGACAATGAGCAGTTCTTC. This translates into CASSLDPPGDNEQFF.

The chain is built from TRBV27 and TRBJ1-5, with 8 bases fitting TRBD1. Germline values: CDR1 MNHEY, CDR2 SMNVEV (reference sequence). This CDR3 has 14 residues. V shed 4 bases, J shed 2 bases, and the junction held 1 base outside the gene matches. The CDR3 region has the DNA TGTGCCAGCAGTTCGGGACAGGGCAATCAGCCCCAGCATTTT. Translation: CASSSGQGNQPQHF.

The V call is TRBV18, the J call TRBJ2-1, with D unclear. The V and J ends lost 1 base and 9 bases respectively, with 7 bases between them. CDR1 is KGHSH, CDR2 LQKENI, per germline. The CDR3 has 12 residues. In DNA form, the CDR3 reads TGTGCCAGCTCACCACGTACCGGTGAGCAGTTCTTC. This translates into CASSPRTGEQFF. Using reference TRBV18 and TRBJ2-1 for the parts outside the CDR3, the full variable domain is NAGVMQNPRHLVRRRGQEARLRCSPMKGHSHVYWYRQLPEEGLKFMVYLQKENIIDESGMPKERFSAEFPKEGPSILRIQQVVRGDSAAYFCASSPRTGEQFFGPGTRLTVL.

This chain's CDR3 is CASSPFSGQTYNEQFF. The CDR3 region has the DNA TGTGCCAGCTCACCTTTCTCGGGACAGACCTACAATGAGCAGTTCTTC. The chain uses TRBV18 and TRBJ2-1; 7 bases map to TRBD1. Looked up from germline, CDR1 is KGHSH and CDR2 is LQKENI. Trimming at V came to 3 bases and at J to 2 bases, leaving 7 bases not matched to a gene. This CDR3 contains 16 residues.

V gene TRBV29-1 combines with J gene TRBJ2-1, with 12 bases aligning to TRBD2. V gave up 4 bases and J gave up 8 bases; unmatched junction bases: 3. Germline CDR1 and CDR2: SQVTM and ANQGSEA. The CDR3 has 13 amino acids. In nucleotides, the CDR3 is TGCAGCGTTGTCGGACTAGCGGGACATGAGCAGTTCTTC. Encoded protein: CSVVGLAGHEQFF.

This chain links TRBV6-5 with TRBJ2-7, with D perhaps TRBD2 (6 bases). The germline V gene has CDR1 MNHEY and CDR2 SVGAGI. CDR3 length equals 15 residues. V lost 5 bases, J lost 0 bases, and 14 bases lay in between. The CDR3 sequence: CASSPTGTDSYEQYF. The CDR3 bases are TGTGCCAGCAGTCCCACCGGGACTGACTCCTACGAGCAGTACTTC.

The gene calls are TRBV28 and TRBJ2-7, with 7 bases that match TRBD1. V lost 3 bases, J lost 4 bases, and 6 bases stayed unmatched. Germline assignment: CDR1 MDHEN and CDR2 SYDVKM. The CDR3 runs to 14 residues. The CDR3 nucleotides read TGTGCCAGCAGTTTGAGACAGGGTCGTTACGAGCAGTACTTC. Translation gives CASSLRQGRYEQYF.